One sample yielded the 25 T cell receptor beta chains listed below, sequenced in a study of blood T cell repertoires in COVID-19. Generated by immunoSEQ multiplex PCR, the TCRdb table keeps only in-frame clones and is missing some. The sample holds 150,000 to 200,000 clones; around 83% are singletons and the top ten take around 0.99%. What was sequenced was peripheral blood. All receptors come from a young man with acute or convalescent COVID-19.

This chain joins TRBV6-5 and TRBJ2-3; 8 bases line up with TRBD1. The CDR3 extends over 15 amino acids. V lost 5 bases to trimming and J lost 0 bases; unmatched junction nucleotides: 4. CDR1 and CDR2 from the germline V gene are MNHEY and SVGAGI. DNA for the CDR3: TGTGCCAGCAGTCAGGGACAGGCGAGCACAGATACGCAGTATTTT. This translates into CASSQGQASTDTQYF.

This chain uses TRBV12-3 or TRBV12-4 with TRBJ1-2, with no clear D. Trimming took 6 bases from V and 8 from J, leaving 13 bases between them. CDR3 length equals 12 residues. The CDR3 loop reads CASSSTVGGYTF. CDR3 in DNA: TGTGCCAGCAGCTCTACAGTTGGGGGCTACACCTTC.

The CDR3 loop reads CASSLDRGRGTEAFF. CDR3 nucleotides: TGCGCCAGCAGCTTGGATAGGGGGCGAGGCACTGAAGCTTTCTTT. This rearrangement joins TRBV5-1 to TRBJ1-1, with 7 bases fitting TRBD1. Germline CDR1 is SGHRS and CDR2 is YFSETQ. V was pared by 0 bases and J by 4 bases, with 6 bases of the junction left unmatched. The CDR3 covers 15 residues.

This chain connects TRBV7-9 to TRBJ2-5; TRBD2 matches at 11 bases. The length of the CDR3 is 16 residues. With 3 bases clipped from V and 3 bases from J, the junction kept 6 bases outside the gene matches. In germline, CDR1 is SEHNR, CDR2 FQNEAQ (reference sequence). CDR3 coding DNA: TGTGCCAGCAGCTTTAGCGGGGGGGCTGAAGAAGAGACCCAGTACTTC. This encodes CASSFSGGAEEETQYF.

This clone has just a few counts. This chain connects TRBV5-1 to TRBJ2-2; D might be TRBD2 (5 bases). The CDR3 consists of 13 residues. V lost 4 bases and J 5 bases, leaving 9 bases between the germline ends. The germline V gene encodes CDR1 SGHRS and CDR2 YFSETQ. The CDR3 loop is CASSLSDTGELFF. CDR3 nucleotide sequence: TGCGCCAGCAGCCTTAGCGATACCGGGGAGCTGTTTTTT.

The genes are TRBV5-4 and TRBJ1-1; weak D call: TRBD1 (6 bases). Between the trimmed V and J ends, which lost 1 base and 2 bases, there was a span of 9 bases. CDR1 is SGHNT, CDR2 YYREEE, per germline (reference sequence). CDR3 length: 14 amino acids. CDR3 nucleotide sequence: TGTGCCAGCAGCTTGATGGGGGCCAACACTGAAGCTTTCTTT. Translated, it gives CASSLMGANTEAFF. The variable domain in full, completed from reference TRBV5-4 and TRBJ1-1, reads ETGVTQSPTHLIKTRGQQVTLRCSSQSGHNTVSWYQQALGQGPQFIFQYYREEENGRGNFPPRFSGLQFPNYSSELNVNALELDDSALYLCASSLMGANTEAFFGQGTRLTVV.

The chain is built from TRBV6-1 and TRBJ2-7, with 8 bases that match TRBD2. The ends lost 2 bases at V and 5 bases at J; junction bases unmatched: 5. The CDR3 is made up of 14 amino acids. Germline assignment: CDR1 MNHNS and CDR2 SASEGT. The CDR3 region has the DNA TGTGCCAGCAGTGAACGCGGGGGGTTCGACGAGCAGTACTTC. Its protein product is CASSERGGFDEQYF.

The chain combines TRBV5-8 with TRBJ2-3; tentative D call: TRBD1 (6 bases). The CDR3 spans 14 residues. V shed 2 bases and J shed 2 bases, with 9 bases lying between them. Looked up from germline, CDR1 is SGHTS and CDR2 is YDEGEE. CDR3 in amino acids: CASSFGDNTDTQYF. Here the CDR3 DNA reads TGTGCCAGCAGCTTTGGGGACAACACAGATACGCAGTATTTT.

The rearrangement joins TRBV28 to TRBJ2-3; D is unresolved. Trimming took 4 bases from V and 2 from J, leaving 13 bases between them. This CDR3 has 15 amino acids. Germline CDR1 MDHEN, CDR2 SYDVKM. CDR3 region: CASSSSTAATDTQYF. The CDR3 region has the DNA TGTGCCAGCAGTTCCTCGACTGCCGCCACAGATACGCAGTATTTT.

The rearrangement links TRBV11-2 to TRBJ1-1; tentatively, D is TRBD1 (6 bases). Germline CDR1 reads SGHAT; CDR2 reads FQNNGV. V was cut by 7 bases and J by 8 bases, with 14 bases left in between. There are 12 residues in the CDR3. The CDR3 DNA sequence: TGTGCCAGCACTCCGGGGGGCAGAGAAGCTTTCTTT. Its protein is CASTPGGREAFF.

The V call is TRBV5-8, the J call TRBJ2-1; 8 bases match TRBD1. This CDR3 is built from 12 residues. The germline CDR1 and CDR2 sequences are SGHTS and YDEGEE. J lost 8 bases, V lost 4 bases, and 2 bases had no gene match. The CDR3 coding sequence is TGTGCCAGCAGCATGGACAGGGATGAGCAGTTCTTC. Encoded protein: CASSMDRDEQFF.

The chain links TRBV7-3 to TRBJ2-5; TRBD1 matches at 10 bases. This CDR3 is built from 14 residues. Germline lookup yields CDR1 SGHTA and CDR2 FQGTGA. J was trimmed by 3 bases and V by 5 bases; bases with no gene match: 3. CDR3 nucleotides: TGTGCCAGCAGCGTAGGGACAGGGGAAGAGACCCAGTACTTC. Translation: CASSVGTGEETQYF.

The chain is built from TRBV6-5 and TRBJ2-2, with D tentatively TRBD1 (5 bases). V was cut by 4 bases and J by 1 base, with 10 bases left in between. This CDR3 region has 15 residues. Germline assignment: CDR1 MNHEY and CDR2 SVGAGI. CDR3 nucleotides: TGTGCCAGCAGTTCCAGGGTTAGGAACACCGGGGAGCTGTTTTTT. It encodes CASSSRVRNTGELFF.

The table lists this clone with a count of one. The chain has TRBV18 and TRBJ2-1; 7 bases line up with TRBD1. From germline, CDR1 is KGHSH and CDR2 LQKENI. With 1 base clipped from V and 5 bases from J, the junction kept 5 bases outside the gene matches. This CDR3 contains 15 residues. The CDR3 here is CASSPRTGENNEQFF. For the CDR3, the DNA is TGTGCCAGCTCACCACGAACAGGGGAGAACAATGAGCAGTTCTTC.

The rearrangement joins TRBV5-4 to TRBJ2-3, with D possibly matching TRBD1 (6 bases). Germline V gene data show CDR1 as SGHNT and CDR2 as YYREEE (reference sequence). The CDR3 has 14 residues. The germline V and J ends were trimmed by 4 bases and 6 bases, with 15 bases remaining between them. Here the CDR3 DNA reads TGTGCCAGCAGCCCCGGACAGTTGTGGGATACGCAGTATTTT. Amino acid sequence: CASSPGQLWDTQYF.

The CDR3 DNA reads TGTGCCAGCAGCCAGGGACTAGCGCTTTACAATGAGCAGTTCTTC. Its translation: CASSQGLALYNEQFF. J is TRBJ2-1 and V is TRBV7-9; TRBD2 matches 10 bases. CDR3 length: 15 amino acids. Looked up from germline, CDR1 is SEHNR and CDR2 is FQNEAQ (reference sequence). With 5 bases clipped from V and 4 bases from J, the junction kept 5 bases outside the gene matches.

This chain connects TRBV6-5 to TRBJ1-3, with D hard to call. This CDR3 is built from 13 residues. Trimming took off 8 bases at V and 2 bases at J, with 10 bases between the two ends. CDR1 MNHEY and CDR2 SVGAGI come from the germline V gene. As DNA, the CDR3 is TGTGCCAGCCGCGGGGAAACTGGAAACACCATATATTTT. This encodes CASRGETGNTIYF.

The chain links TRBV28 to TRBJ1-2; the match to TRBD1 covers 8 bases. The CDR3 runs to 15 residues. Germline V gene data show CDR1 as MDHEN and CDR2 as SYDVKM. After removal of 5 bases from V and 4 bases from J, the junction contained 9 bases not matched to a gene. CDR3 sequence (DNA): TGTGCCAGCAGTGGACGACAGGGGAACGGCTATGGCTACACCTTC. Translating gives CASSGRQGNGYGYTF.

The V call is TRBV18, the J call TRBJ2-7; the match to TRBD1 covers 8 bases. CDR3 length: 13 amino acids. From germline, CDR1 is KGHSH and CDR2 LQKENI. V lost 5 bases and J lost 6; bases outside the gene matches: 6. The CDR3 DNA sequence: TGTGCCAGCTCAAGCTCCGGGACAGGCGAGCAGTACGTC. Protein: CASSSSGTGEQYV.

The V gene is TRBV2, the J gene TRBJ1-6, with unresolved D. Trimming removed 4 bases at V and 5 bases at J, with 15 bases between. There are 16 residues in the CDR3. Germline V gene data show CDR1 as SNHLY and CDR2 as FYNNEI. CDR3 DNA sequence: TGTGCCAGCAGTGTTAGGAGACCCCTCCATAATTCACCCCTCCACTTT. It codes for CASSVRRPLHNSPLHF.

This clone was counted at least ten times. This chain joins TRBV18 and TRBJ2-2; 7 bases line up with TRBD1. The CDR3 runs to 16 residues. J lost 4 bases, V lost 0 bases, and 5 bases had no gene match. Per germline, CDR1 KGHSH and CDR2 LQKENI. CDR3 in amino acids: CASSPPARGLTGELFF. DNA for the CDR3: TGTGCCAGCTCACCACCGGCAAGGGGGCTCACCGGGGAGCTGTTTTTT.

This clone showed up just once. The rearrangement links TRBV21-1 to TRBJ1-5. TRBV21-1 is shown as a pseudogene. The CDR3 totals 15 residues. The CDR3 nucleotides read TGTGCCACCCATGGGGGGGGTTTGGATGATCAGCCCCAGCATTTT. Translated: CATHGGGLDDQPQHF.

This clone was seen only a few times. The J gene is TRBJ2-5, the V gene TRBV7-3; 9 nucleotides match TRBD1. In germline, CDR1 is SGHTA, CDR2 FQGTGA. The length of the CDR3 is 15 residues. V lost 5 bases, J lost 5 bases, and 9 bases stayed unmatched. CDR3 sequence: CASSRRTGAGETQYF. The CDR3 DNA reads as TGTGCCAGCAGCCGGAGGACAGGGGCGGGGGAGACCCAGTACTTC.

The chain carries TRBV9 and TRBJ1-4; D is perhaps TRBD1 (6 bases). Germline values: CDR1 SGDLS, CDR2 YYNGEE. This CDR3 is 15 amino acids long. V lost 3 bases to trimming and J lost 4 bases, with 13 bases between them. The CDR3 is CASSATRGSNEKLFF. In DNA form, the CDR3 reads TGTGCCAGCAGCGCCACGAGGGGGAGTAATGAAAAACTGTTTTTT. Looking up the rest from reference TRBV9 and TRBJ1-4 gives the full variable domain: DSGVTQTPKHLITATGQRVTLRCSPRSGDLSVYWYQQSLDQGLQFLIQYYNGEERAKGNILERFSAQQFPDLHSELNLSSLELGDSALYFCASSATRGSNEKLFFGSGTQLSVL.

The genes are TRBV5-4 and TRBJ2-1; possible D gene TRBD1, 6 bases. V shed 4 bases and J shed 6 bases, with 17 bases lying between them. Per the germline V gene, CDR1 is SGHNT and CDR2 is YYREEE (reference sequence). The length of the CDR3 is 15 residues. The CDR3 sequence is CASSPTGLGVNEQFF. In DNA form, the CDR3 reads TGTGCCAGCAGCCCAACAGGGTTGGGGGTCAATGAGCAGTTCTTC.